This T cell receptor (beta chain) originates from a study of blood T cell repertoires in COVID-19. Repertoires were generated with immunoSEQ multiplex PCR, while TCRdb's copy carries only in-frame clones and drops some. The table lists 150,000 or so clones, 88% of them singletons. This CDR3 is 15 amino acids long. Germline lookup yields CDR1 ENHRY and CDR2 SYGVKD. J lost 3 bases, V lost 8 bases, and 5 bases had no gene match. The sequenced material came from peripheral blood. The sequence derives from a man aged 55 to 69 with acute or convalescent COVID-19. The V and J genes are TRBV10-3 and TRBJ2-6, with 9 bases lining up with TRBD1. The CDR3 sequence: CAISTGGDGANVLTF. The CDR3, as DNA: TGTGCCATCTCTACAGGGGGCGATGGGGCCAACGTCCTGACTTTC.